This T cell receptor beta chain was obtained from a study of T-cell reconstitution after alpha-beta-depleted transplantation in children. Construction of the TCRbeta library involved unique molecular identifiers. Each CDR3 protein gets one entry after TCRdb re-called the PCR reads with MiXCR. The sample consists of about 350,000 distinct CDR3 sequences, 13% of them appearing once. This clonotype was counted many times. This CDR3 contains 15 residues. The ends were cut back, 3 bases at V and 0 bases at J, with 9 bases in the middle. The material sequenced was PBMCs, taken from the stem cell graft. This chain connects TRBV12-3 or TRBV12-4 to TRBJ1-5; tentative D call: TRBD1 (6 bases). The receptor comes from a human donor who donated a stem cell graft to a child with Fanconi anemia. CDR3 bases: TGTGCCAGCAGTTTGGCAGGGGATAGCAATCAGCCCCAGCATTTT. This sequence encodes CASSLAGDSNQPQHF.